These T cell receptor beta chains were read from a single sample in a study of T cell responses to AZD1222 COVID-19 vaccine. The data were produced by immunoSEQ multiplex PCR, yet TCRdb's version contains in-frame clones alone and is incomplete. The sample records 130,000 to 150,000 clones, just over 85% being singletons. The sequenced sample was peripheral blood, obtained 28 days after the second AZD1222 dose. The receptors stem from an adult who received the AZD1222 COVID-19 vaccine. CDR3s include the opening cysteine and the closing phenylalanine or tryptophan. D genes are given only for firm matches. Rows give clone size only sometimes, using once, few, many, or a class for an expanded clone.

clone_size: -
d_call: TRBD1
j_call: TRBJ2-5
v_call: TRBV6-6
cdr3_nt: TGTGCCAGCCACCGGGACAGGGGGGGTCAAGAGACCCAGTACTTC
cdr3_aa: CASHRDRGGQETQYF

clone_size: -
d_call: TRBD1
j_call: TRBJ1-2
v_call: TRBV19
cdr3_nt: TGTGCCAGTCAACAGGGGGCCCGCTATGGCTACACCTTC
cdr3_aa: CASQQGARYGYTF

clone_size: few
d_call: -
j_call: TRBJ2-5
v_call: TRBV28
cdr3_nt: TGTGCCAGCACCCAGCCCCGGGGAAGGCAAGAGACCCAGTACTTC
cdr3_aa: CASTQPRGRQETQYF

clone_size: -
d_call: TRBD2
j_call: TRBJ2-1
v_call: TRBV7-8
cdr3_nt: TGTGCCAGCAGCTTAGCGACTAGCGGCTACAATGAGCAGTTCTTC
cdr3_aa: CASSLATSGYNEQFF

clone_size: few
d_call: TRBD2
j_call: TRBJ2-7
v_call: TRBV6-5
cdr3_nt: TGTGCCAGCAGTTACGCTTTAGCGGGGGCCTCCTACGAGCAGTACTTC
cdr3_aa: CASSYALAGASYEQYF

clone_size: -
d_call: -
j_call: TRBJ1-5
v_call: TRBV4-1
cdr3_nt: TGCGCCAGCAGCCAAGCCGCCTATTATAGCAATCAGCCCCAGCATTTT
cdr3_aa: CASSQAAYYSNQPQHF

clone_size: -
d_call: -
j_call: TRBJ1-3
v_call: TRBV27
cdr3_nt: TGTGCCAGCAGTTTAAGGCCCGGGGCCTCTGGAAACACCATATATTTT
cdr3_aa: CASSLRPGASGNTIYF

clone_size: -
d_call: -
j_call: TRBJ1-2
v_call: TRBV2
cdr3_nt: TGTGCCAGCAGTGAAGCGCCGAGAGATGGCTACACCTTC
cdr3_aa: CASSEAPRDGYTF

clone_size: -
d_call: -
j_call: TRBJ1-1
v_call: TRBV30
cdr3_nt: TGTGCCTGGAGTGTAGACACCCTCGGCACTGAAGCTTTCTTT
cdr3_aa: CAWSVDTLGTEAFF

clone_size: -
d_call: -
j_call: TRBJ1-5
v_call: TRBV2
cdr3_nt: TGTGCCAGCAGGGCCAGTTCCTCTCAGCATTTT
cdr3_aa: CASRASSSQHF

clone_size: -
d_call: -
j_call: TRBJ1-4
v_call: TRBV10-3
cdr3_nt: TGTGCCATCAGTGAATCAGGGGTCCCTAATGAAAAACTGTTTTTT
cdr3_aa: CAISESGVPNEKLFF

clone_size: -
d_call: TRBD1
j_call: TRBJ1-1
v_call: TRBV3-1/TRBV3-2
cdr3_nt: TGTGCCAGCAGCGCCCTCGACAGGGGCAGCGCTTTCTTT
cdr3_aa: CASSALDRGSAFF

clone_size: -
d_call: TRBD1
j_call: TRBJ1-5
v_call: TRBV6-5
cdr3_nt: TGTGCCAGCAGACCCGGGACAGGGACCCTCCAGCCCCAGCATTTT
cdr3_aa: CASRPGTGTLQPQHF

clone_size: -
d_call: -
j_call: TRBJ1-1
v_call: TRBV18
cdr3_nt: TGTGCCAGCTCACCCGCTTTTACTGAAGCTTTCTTT
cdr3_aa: CASSPAFTEAFF

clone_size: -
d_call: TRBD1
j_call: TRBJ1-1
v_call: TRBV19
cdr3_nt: TGTGCCAGTAGTTCCGGGACAGGGGGCGCGGCTGAAGCTTTCTTT
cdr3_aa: CASSSGTGGAAEAFF

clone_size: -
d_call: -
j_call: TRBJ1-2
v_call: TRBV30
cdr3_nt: TGTGCCTGGAGTGTAGTACGTATGGGCTACACCTTC
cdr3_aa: CAWSVVRMGYTF

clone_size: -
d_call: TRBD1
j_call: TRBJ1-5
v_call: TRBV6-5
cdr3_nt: TGTGCCAGCAGACAGGGGGCTGCTCAGCCCCAGCATTTT
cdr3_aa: CASRQGAAQPQHF

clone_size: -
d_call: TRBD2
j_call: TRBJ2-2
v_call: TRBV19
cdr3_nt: TGTGCCAGTAGTTGGACTAGCGACACCGGGGAGCTGTTTTTT
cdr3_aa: CASSWTSDTGELFF

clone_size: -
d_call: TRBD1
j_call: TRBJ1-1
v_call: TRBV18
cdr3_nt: TGTGCCAGCTCACCCGGGACAGGGAACACTGAAGCTTTCTTT
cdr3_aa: CASSPGTGNTEAFF

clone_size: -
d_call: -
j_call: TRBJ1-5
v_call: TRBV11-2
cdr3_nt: TGTGCCAGCAGCTTAGGGCAAGGCGGGCAGCCCCAGCATTTT
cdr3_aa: CASSLGQGGQPQHF

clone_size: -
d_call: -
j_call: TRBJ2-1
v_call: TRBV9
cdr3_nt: TGTGCCAGCAGCGTGATGACTGATGAGCAGTTCTTC
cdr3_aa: CASSVMTDEQFF

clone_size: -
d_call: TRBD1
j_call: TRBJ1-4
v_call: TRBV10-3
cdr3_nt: TGTGCCATCAGTGTACAGGGGAATGAAAAACTGTTTTTT
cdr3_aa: CAISVQGNEKLFF

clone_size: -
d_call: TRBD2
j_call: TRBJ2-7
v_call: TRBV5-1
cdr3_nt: TGCGCCAGCAGCTTGCCGACTAGCGGGCACTACGAGCAGTACTTC
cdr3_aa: CASSLPTSGHYEQYF

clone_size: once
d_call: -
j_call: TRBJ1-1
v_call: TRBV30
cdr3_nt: TGTGCCTGGGCCCGACCAAAAGCTTTCTTT
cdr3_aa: CAWARPKAFF

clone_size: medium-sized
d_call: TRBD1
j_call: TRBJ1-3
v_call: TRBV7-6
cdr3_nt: TGTGCCAGCAGCCCCCCCGGGACAGCCTCTGGAAACACCATATATTTT
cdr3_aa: CASSPPGTASGNTIYF

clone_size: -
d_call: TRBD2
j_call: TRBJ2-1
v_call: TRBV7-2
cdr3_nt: TGTGCCAGCAGCTTACAGCGGGGGGTTAGAGATGAGCAGTTCTTC
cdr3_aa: CASSLQRGVRDEQFF

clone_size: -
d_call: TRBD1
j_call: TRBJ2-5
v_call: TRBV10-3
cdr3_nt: TGTGCCATCAGAGCCGGACAGGGGCAACCCCAAGAGACCCAGTACTTC
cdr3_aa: CAIRAGQGQPQETQYF

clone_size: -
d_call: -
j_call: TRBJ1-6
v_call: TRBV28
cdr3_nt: TGTGCCAGCAGTTTAGCAGGGACTAATTCACCCCTCCACTTT
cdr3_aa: CASSLAGTNSPLHF

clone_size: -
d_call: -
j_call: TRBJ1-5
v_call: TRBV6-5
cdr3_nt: TGTGCCAGCATCGGGAGGGGCAGACAGCCCCAGCATTTT
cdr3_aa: CASIGRGRQPQHF